A single sample gave rise to the 2 T cell receptor beta chains below, sequenced in a study of blood T cell repertoires in COVID-19. This table comes from immunoSEQ multiplex PCR, and its TCRdb copy is limited to in-frame clones, with some not included. The sample records some 100,000 clones, about four fifths being singletons. The sample taken for sequencing was peripheral blood. Source of these receptors: a man between 50 and 59 years old with active or convalescent COVID-19.

This clone was seen more than once but under ten times. The chain joins TRBV25-1 to TRBJ1-1; 9 bases are shared with TRBD1. This CDR3 is 17 amino acids long. Losses at the gene ends were 4 bases for V and 6 bases for J; bases not matched to a gene: 15. The germline gives CDR1 MGHDK, CDR2 SYGVNS. CDR3 loop: CASSGLLGTGLMPEAFF. The CDR3 region has the DNA TGTGCCAGCAGTGGGTTACTCGGGACAGGGCTTATGCCTGAAGCTTTCTTT.

The chain employs TRBV10-1 and TRBJ2-3, with 8 nucleotides matching TRBD2. V lost 5 bases to trimming and J lost 2 bases; unmatched junction nucleotides: 3. There are 14 residues in the CDR3. CDR1 is WNHNN, CDR2 SYGVQD, per germline (reference sequence). In nucleotides, the CDR3 is TGCGCCAGCAGTACTAGCGGATCCACAGATACGCAGTATTTT. Protein: CASSTSGSTDTQYF.